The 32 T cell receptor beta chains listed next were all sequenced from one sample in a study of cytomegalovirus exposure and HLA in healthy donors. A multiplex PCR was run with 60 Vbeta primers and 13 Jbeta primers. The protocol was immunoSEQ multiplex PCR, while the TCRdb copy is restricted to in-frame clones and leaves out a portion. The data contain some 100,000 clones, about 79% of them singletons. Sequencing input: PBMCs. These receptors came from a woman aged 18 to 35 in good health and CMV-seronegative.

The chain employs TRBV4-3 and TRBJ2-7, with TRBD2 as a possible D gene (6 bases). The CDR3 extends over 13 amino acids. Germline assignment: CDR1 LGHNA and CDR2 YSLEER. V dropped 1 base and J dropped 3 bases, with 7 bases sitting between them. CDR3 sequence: CASSQGGGYEQYF. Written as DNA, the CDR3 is TGCGCCAGCAGCCAAGGGGGAGGCTACGAGCAGTACTTC.

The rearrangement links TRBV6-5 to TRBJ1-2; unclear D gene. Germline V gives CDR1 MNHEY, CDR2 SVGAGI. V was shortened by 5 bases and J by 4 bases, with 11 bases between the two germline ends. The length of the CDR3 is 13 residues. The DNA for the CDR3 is TGTGCCAGCAGTCCCACTCAGGCCTATGGCTACACCTTC. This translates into CASSPTQAYGYTF.

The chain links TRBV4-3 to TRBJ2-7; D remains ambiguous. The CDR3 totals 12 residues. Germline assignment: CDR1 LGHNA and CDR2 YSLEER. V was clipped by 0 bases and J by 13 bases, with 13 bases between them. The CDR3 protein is CASSQDGGPTYF. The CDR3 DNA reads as TGCGCCAGCAGCCAAGATGGCGGCCCTACTTACTTC.

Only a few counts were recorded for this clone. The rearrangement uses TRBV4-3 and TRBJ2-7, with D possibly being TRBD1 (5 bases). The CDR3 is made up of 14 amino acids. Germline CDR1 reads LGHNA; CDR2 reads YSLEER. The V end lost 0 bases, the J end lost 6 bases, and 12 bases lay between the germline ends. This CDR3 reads CASSQEGAASEQYF. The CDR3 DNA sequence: TGCGCCAGCAGCCAAGAAGGGGCTGCCTCCGAGCAGTACTTC.

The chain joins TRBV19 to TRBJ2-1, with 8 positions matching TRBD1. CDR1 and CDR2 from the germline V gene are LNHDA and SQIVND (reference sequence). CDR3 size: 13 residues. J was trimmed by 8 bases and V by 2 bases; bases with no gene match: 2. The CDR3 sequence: CASSITTGDEQFF. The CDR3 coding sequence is TGTGCCAGTAGTATAACGACAGGGGATGAGCAGTTCTTC.

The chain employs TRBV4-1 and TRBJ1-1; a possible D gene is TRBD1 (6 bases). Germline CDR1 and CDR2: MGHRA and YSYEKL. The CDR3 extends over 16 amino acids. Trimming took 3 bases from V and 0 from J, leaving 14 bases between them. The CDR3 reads CASSQEQGTVNTEAFF. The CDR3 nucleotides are TGCGCCAGCAGCCAGGAACAGGGTACCGTGAACACTGAAGCTTTCTTT.

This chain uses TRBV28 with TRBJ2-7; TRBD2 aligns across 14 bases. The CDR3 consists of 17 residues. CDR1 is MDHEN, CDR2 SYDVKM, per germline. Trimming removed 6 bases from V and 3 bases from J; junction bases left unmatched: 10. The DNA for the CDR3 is TGTGCCAGCAGCGGGACTAGCGGGAGCCTCGACGGCTACGAGCAGTACTTC. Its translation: CASSGTSGSLDGYEQYF.

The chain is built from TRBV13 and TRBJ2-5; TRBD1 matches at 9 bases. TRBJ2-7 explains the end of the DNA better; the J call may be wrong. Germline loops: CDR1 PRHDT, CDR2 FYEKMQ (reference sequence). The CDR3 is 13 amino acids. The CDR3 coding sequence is TGTGCCAGCACGCAGGACAGGGGCTACGAGCAGTACTTC. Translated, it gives CASTQDRGYEQYF.

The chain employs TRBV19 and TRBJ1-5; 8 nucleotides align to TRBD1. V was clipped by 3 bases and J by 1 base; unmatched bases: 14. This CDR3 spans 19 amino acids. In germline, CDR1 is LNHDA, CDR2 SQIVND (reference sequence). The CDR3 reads CASSIAGTGSLLSNQPQHF. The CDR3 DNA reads TGTGCCAGTAGTATCGCTGGGACAGGATCCCTTCTCAGCAATCAGCCCCAGCATTTT.

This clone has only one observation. As DNA, the CDR3 is TGTGCCAGCAGTTACGGTGGAGCGAACACTGAAGCTTTCTTT. It translates to CASSYGGANTEAFF. The V gene is TRBV6-6, the J gene TRBJ1-1; no clear D. This CDR3 spans 14 amino acids. Trimming took off 2 bases at V and 1 base at J, with 8 bases between the two ends. Germline CDR1 reads MNHNY; CDR2 reads SVGAGI (reference sequence).

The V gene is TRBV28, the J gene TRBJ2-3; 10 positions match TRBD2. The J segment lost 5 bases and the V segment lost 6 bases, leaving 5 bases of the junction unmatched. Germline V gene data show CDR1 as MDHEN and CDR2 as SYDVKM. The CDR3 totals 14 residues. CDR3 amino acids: CASRALAGEDTQYF. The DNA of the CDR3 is TGTGCCAGCAGAGCCCTAGCGGGAGAAGATACGCAGTATTTT.

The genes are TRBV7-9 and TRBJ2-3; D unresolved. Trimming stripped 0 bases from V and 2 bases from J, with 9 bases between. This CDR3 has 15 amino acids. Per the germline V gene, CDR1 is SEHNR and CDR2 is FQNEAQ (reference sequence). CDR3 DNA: TGTGCCAGCAGCTTAGCCCGCACTACCACAGATACGCAGTATTTT. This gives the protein CASSLARTTTDTQYF.

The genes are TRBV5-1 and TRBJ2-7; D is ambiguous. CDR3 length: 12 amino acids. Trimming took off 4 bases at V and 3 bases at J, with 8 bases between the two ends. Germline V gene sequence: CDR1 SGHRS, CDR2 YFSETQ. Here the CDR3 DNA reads TGCGCCAGCAGCGGGCAAGACTACGAGCAGTACTTC. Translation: CASSGQDYEQYF.

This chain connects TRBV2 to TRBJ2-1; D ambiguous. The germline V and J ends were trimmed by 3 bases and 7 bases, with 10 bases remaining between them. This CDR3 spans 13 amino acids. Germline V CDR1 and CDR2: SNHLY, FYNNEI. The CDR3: CASSDGFSNEQFF. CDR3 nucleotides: TGTGCCAGCAGTGACGGTTTCTCAAATGAGCAGTTCTTC.

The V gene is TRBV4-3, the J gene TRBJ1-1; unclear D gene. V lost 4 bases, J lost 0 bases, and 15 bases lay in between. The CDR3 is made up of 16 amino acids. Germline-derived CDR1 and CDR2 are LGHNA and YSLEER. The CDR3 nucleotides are TGCGCCAGCAGCCCAGAACACATTACAGTGAACACTGAAGCTTTCTTT. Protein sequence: CASSPEHITVNTEAFF.

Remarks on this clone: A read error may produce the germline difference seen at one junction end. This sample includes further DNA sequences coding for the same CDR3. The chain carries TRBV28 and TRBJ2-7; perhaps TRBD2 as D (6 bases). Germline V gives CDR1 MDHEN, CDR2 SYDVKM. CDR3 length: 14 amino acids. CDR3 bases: TGCGCCAGCAGTTTAGCAGGAGGGTTTGTGGAGCAGTACTTC. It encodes CASSLAGGFVEQYF.

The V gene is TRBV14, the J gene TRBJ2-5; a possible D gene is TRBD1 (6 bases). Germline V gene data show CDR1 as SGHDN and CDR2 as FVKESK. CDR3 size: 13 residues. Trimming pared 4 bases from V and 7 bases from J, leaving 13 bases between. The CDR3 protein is CASSLQGMGTQYF. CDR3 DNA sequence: TGTGCCAGCAGCCTACAGGGAATGGGGACCCAGTACTTC.

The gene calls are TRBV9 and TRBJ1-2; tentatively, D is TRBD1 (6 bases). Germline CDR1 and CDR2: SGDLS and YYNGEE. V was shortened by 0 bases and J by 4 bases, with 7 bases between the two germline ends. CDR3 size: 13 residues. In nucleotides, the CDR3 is TGTGCCAGCAGCGTAGAGACAGGCTATGGCTACACCTTC. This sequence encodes CASSVETGYGYTF.

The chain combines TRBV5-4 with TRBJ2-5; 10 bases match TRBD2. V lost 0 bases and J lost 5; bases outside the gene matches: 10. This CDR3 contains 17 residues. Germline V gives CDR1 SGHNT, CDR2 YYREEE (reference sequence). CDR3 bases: TGTGCCAGCAGCTTGGGGGGTACCGGGACTAGCGCGGAGACCCAGTACTTC. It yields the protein CASSLGGTGTSAETQYF. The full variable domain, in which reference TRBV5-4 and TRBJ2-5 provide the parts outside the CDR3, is ETGVTQSPTHLIKTRGQQVTLRCSSQSGHNTVSWYQQALGQGPQFIFQYYREEENGRGNFPPRFSGLQFPNYSSELNVNALELDDSALYLCASSLGGTGTSAETQYFGPGTRLLVL.

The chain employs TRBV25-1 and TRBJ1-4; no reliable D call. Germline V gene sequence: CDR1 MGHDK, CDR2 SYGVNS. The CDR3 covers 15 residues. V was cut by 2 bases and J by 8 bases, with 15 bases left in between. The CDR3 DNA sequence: TGTGCCAGCAGTGAAAAAGTCCAGATCACAGAAAAACTGTTTTTT. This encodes CASSEKVQITEKLFF.

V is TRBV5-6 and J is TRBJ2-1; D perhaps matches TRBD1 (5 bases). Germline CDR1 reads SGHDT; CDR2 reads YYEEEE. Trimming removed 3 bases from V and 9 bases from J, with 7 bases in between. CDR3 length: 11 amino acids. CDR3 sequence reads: CASSWGPEQFF. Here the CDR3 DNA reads TGTGCCAGCAGCTGGGGCCCTGAGCAGTTCTTC.

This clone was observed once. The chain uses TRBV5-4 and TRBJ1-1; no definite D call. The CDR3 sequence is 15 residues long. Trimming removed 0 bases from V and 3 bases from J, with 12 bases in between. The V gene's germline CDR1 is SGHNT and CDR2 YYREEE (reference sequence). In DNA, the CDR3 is TGTGCCAGCAGCTTGGCGAGCGGGGAAGACACTGAAGCTTTCTTT. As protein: CASSLASGEDTEAFF.

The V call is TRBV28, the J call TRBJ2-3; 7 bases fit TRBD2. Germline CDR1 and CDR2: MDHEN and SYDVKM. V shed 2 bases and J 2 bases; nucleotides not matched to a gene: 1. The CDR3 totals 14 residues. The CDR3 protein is CASSLSGVTDTQYF. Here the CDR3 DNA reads TGTGCCAGCAGTTTAAGCGGGGTCACAGATACGCAGTATTTT.

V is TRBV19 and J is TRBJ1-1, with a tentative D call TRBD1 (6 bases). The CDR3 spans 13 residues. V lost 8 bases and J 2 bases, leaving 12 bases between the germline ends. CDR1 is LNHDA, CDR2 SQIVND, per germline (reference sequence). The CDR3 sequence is CASALGANTEAFF. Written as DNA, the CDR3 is TGTGCCAGTGCGCTGGGGGCTAACACTGAAGCTTTCTTT.

Here the CDR3 reads CATNTALGEKLFF. Here the CDR3 DNA reads TGTGCCACCAACACGGCCCTCGGGGAAAAACTGTTTTTT. The rearrangement uses TRBV30 and TRBJ1-4; no clear D gene. The CDR3 is 13 amino acids. V lost 8 bases, J lost 8 bases, and 18 bases lay in between. Germline CDR1 is GTSNPN and CDR2 is SVGIG (reference sequence).

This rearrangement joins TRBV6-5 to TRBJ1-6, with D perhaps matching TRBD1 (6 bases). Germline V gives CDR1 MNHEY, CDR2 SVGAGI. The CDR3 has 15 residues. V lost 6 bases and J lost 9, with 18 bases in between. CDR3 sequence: CASSRVLGAGSPLHF. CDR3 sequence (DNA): TGTGCCAGCAGCCGCGTGTTGGGGGCGGGTTCACCCCTCCACTTT.

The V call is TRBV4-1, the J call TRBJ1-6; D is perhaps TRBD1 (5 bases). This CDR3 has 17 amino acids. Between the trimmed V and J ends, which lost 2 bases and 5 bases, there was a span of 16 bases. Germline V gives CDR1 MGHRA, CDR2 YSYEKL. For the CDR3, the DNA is TGCGCCAGCAGCCAAAGACCACCGGGACTAAATAATTCACCCCTCCACTTT. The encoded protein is CASSQRPPGLNNSPLHF.

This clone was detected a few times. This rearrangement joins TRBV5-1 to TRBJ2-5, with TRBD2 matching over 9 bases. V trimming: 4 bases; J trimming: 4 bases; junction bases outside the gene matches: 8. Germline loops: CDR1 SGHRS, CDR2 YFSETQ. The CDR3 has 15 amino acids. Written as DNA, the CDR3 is TGCGCCAGCAGCCCTAGCGGGGCGCACCGAGAGACCCAGTACTTC. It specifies CASSPSGAHRETQYF.

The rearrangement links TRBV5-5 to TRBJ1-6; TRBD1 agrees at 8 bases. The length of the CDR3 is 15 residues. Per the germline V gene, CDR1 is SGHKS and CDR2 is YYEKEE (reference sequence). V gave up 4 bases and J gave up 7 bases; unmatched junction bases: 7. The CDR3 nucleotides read TGTGCCAGCAGCGGATGGACAGGGCACAATTCACCCCTCCACTTT. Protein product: CASSGWTGHNSPLHF.

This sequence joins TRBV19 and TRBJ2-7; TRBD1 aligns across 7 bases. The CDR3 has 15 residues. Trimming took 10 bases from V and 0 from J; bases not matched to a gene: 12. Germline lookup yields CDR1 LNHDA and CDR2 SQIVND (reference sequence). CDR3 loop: CANYPPGQTSYEQYF. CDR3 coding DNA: TGTGCCAACTACCCTCCGGGACAGACCTCCTACGAGCAGTACTTC.

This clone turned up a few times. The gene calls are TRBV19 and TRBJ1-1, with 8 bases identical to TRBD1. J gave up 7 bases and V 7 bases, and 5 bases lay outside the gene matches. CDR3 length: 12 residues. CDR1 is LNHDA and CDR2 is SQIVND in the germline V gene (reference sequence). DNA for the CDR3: TGTGCCAGTACGACAGGGGCGATTGAAGCTTTCTTT. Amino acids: CASTTGAIEAFF.

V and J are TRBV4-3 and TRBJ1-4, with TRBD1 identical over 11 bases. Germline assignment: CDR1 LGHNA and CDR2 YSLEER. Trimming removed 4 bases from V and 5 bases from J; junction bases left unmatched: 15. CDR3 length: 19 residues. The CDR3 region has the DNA TGCGCCAGCAGCCGGATTTGGGGGGACAGGGGGACCCCCAATGAAAAACTGTTTTTT. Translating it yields CASSRIWGDRGTPNEKLFF.